Below, 16 T cell receptor beta chains from the same sample are listed, as sequenced in a study of blood T cells in healthy people across ages. A second PCR, run for 7 to 11 cycles, used a sample-barcoded 5' primer plus a J-beta primer mix. TCRdb ran MiXCR on the 5' RACE reads and lists one entry per CDR3 protein. The sample contains some 640,000 distinct CDR3 sequences, about 30% of which appear only once. Sequences were obtained from blood. These receptor sequences come from a woman of 80 years or more in good health.

This clonotype was seen only a few times. J is TRBJ2-5 and V is TRBV21-1. TRBV21-1 constitutes a pseudogene. The CDR3 contains 10 residues. For the CDR3, the DNA is TGTGCCAGCAAGGAGACTGAGCAGTACTTC. It encodes CASKETEQYF.

The chain is built from TRBV6-2 or TRBV6-3 and TRBJ2-4; D possibly matches TRBD1 or TRBD2 (6 bases each). The J call may be in error: the DNA end matches TRBJ2-5 better. Germline V gene data show CDR1 as MNHEY and CDR2 as SVGEGT. CDR3 length equals 15 residues. CDR3: CASSYRGRPAETQYF. In nucleotides, the CDR3 is TGTGCCAGCAGTTACCGGGGGCGCCCCGCAGAGACCCAGTACTTC.

This clonotype has at least ten counts. The chain recombines TRBV11-2 with TRBJ1-5; D is ambiguous. Trimming removed 2 bases at V and 10 bases at J, with 12 bases between. The CDR3 consists of 13 residues. Germline V lookup: CDR1 SGHAT, CDR2 FQNNGV. The CDR3 DNA reads as TGTGCCAGCAGCTTATCTGAGGGCAAACCCCAGCATTTT. Protein product: CASSLSEGKPQHF.

This clonotype was detected only a few times. This chain joins TRBV12-3 or TRBV12-4 and TRBJ2-7; D is unclear. CDR3 length: 14 amino acids. V was shortened by 3 bases and J by 4 bases, with 13 bases between the two germline ends. In nucleotides, the CDR3 is TGTGCCAGCAGTTTCTTAGGCTTCACTTACGAGCAGTACTTC. It yields the protein CASSFLGFTYEQYF.

This clonotype was observed many times. The rearrangement joins TRBV5-6 to TRBJ2-3; TRBD1 agrees at 9 bases. The V gene end was trimmed by 4 bases and the J gene end by 2 bases; junction bases not matched to a gene: 8. Germline V lookup: CDR1 SGHDT, CDR2 YYEEEE. The CDR3 spans 16 residues. The DNA for the CDR3 is TGTGCCAGCAGCCCATCGGGACAGGGATTCACAGATACGCAGTATTTT. Its protein is CASSPSGQGFTDTQYF.

This clonotype appeared many times. This CDR3 is CSARGTGWETQYF. The CDR3 DNA reads TGCAGTGCTAGAGGAACAGGTTGGGAGACCCAGTACTTC. The gene calls are TRBV20-1 and TRBJ2-5, with D possibly TRBD1 on 5 matching bases. CDR1 and CDR2 from the germline V gene are DFQATT and SNEGSKA (reference sequence). V lost 1 base and J lost 5, with 11 bases in between. CDR3 length: 13 residues.

The CDR3 here is CASSPGDGNEQYF. The CDR3 region has the DNA TGTGCCAGCAGCCCTGGAGACGGGAATGAGCAGTACTTC. The rearrangement joins TRBV9 to TRBJ2-7; perhaps TRBD2 as D (5 bases). The germline V and J ends were trimmed by 4 bases and 7 bases, with 15 bases remaining between them. The CDR3 contains 13 residues. Germline V CDR1 and CDR2: SGDLS, YYNGEE.

About this clonotype: A read error is possible here, since a much larger clone lies one base away. The chain combines TRBV21-1 with TRBJ2-1; TRBD1 is the table's D call, not checked against the DNA. Judging by the DNA end, TRBJ2-7 fits better; the J call may be wrong. TRBV21-1 is shown as a pseudogene. There are 14 residues in the CDR3. The CDR3 nucleotides are TGTGCCAGCAGTCACAGGGGGCGTCGGGATGAGCAGTACTTC. It specifies CASSHRGRRDEQYF.

This clonotype was observed a few times. The chain has TRBV7-9 and TRBJ1-1, with a possible D match to TRBD1 (5 bases). Per the germline V gene, CDR1 is SEHNR and CDR2 is FQNEAQ (reference sequence). The CDR3 runs 13 residues. V lost 5 bases and J lost 4, with 11 bases in between. The CDR3 spells CASSQGTLTEAFF. Here the CDR3 DNA reads TGTGCCAGCAGCCAAGGGACGCTCACTGAAGCTTTCTTT.

The rearrangement links TRBV2 to TRBJ1-4; possible D gene TRBD1, 5 bases. CDR3 length equals 17 residues. Between the trimmed V and J ends, which lost 6 bases and 0 bases, there was a span of 17 bases. CDR1 and CDR2 from the germline V gene are SNHLY and FYNNEI. The CDR3 nucleotides read TGTGCCAGCAGGAACACCGCGGGGCCCTCAACTAATGAAAAACTGTTTTTT. Amino acid sequence: CASRNTAGPSTNEKLFF. The whole variable domain, filled in from reference TRBV2 and TRBJ1-4, reads EPEVTQTPSHQVTQMGQEVILRCVPISNHLYFYWYRQILGQKVEFLVSFYNNEISEKSEIFDDQFSVERPDGSNFTLKIRSTKLEDSAMYFCASRNTAGPSTNEKLFFGSGTQLSVL.

This clonotype was observed many times. This chain links TRBV29-1 with TRBJ2-7; no clear D gene. Trimming pared 1 base from V and 6 bases from J, leaving 10 bases between. The CDR3 spans 12 residues. Germline CDR1 SQVTM, CDR2 ANQGSEA. CDR3 sequence reads: CSVEGERAEQYF. The CDR3 nucleotides read TGCAGCGTTGAAGGGGAAAGGGCCGAGCAGTACTTC.

This clonotype was seen more than once but under ten times. V is TRBV30 and J is TRBJ2-7; D gene uncertain. Trimming took off 0 bases at V and 1 base at J, with 7 bases between the two ends. Germline V lookup: CDR1 GTSNPN, CDR2 SVGIG (reference sequence). This CDR3 has 13 residues. CDR3 protein: CAWSVSVSYEQYF. The CDR3 nucleotides read TGTGCCTGGAGTGTTTCGGTTTCCTACGAGCAGTACTTC.

The chain couples TRBV6-5 to TRBJ2-7, with no clear D. The CDR3 is 13 amino acids. Germline lookup yields CDR1 MNHEY and CDR2 SVGAGI. The CDR3 region is CVTKMIGRDEQYF. CDR3 DNA sequence: TGTGTCACCAAAATGATTGGAAGGGATGAGCAGTACTTC.

This clonotype was seen more than once but under ten times. A much larger clone lies a single base off, so this may be a read error. This chain connects TRBV20-1 to TRBJ1-2, with 8 bases lining up with TRBD1. Losses at the gene ends were 6 bases for V and 3 bases for J; bases not matched to a gene: 9. Germline CDR1 DFQATT, CDR2 SNEGSKA (reference sequence). CDR3 length: 14 amino acids. The CDR3 DNA reads TGCAGTGCGGGGGGACAGGCTAGTGACTATGGCTACACCTTC. Translating it yields CSAGGQASDYGYTF.

The sample holds many counts of this clonotype. This chain connects TRBV20-1 to TRBJ2-6; 7 positions agree with TRBD2. The CDR3 length is 17 residues. Germline-derived CDR1 and CDR2 are DFQATT and SNEGSKA (reference sequence). Losses at the gene ends were 3 bases for V and 3 bases for J; bases not matched to a gene: 11. The CDR3 is CSASGRAISNGANVLTF. The CDR3 coding sequence is TGCAGTGCTAGTGGGAGGGCTATATCGAATGGGGCCAACGTCCTGACTTTC.

This clonotype was seen a handful of times. The chain carries TRBV20-1 and TRBJ2-1; a possible D gene is TRBD1 (7 bases). Germline CDR1 and CDR2: DFQATT and SNEGSKA (reference sequence). This CDR3 contains 16 residues. V was clipped by 6 bases and J by 1 base, with 19 bases between them. In nucleotides, the CDR3 is TGCAGTGCCGATAGGGGGCGAGGGGGGTCCTACAATGAGCAGTTCTTC. Amino acids: CSADRGRGGSYNEQFF.